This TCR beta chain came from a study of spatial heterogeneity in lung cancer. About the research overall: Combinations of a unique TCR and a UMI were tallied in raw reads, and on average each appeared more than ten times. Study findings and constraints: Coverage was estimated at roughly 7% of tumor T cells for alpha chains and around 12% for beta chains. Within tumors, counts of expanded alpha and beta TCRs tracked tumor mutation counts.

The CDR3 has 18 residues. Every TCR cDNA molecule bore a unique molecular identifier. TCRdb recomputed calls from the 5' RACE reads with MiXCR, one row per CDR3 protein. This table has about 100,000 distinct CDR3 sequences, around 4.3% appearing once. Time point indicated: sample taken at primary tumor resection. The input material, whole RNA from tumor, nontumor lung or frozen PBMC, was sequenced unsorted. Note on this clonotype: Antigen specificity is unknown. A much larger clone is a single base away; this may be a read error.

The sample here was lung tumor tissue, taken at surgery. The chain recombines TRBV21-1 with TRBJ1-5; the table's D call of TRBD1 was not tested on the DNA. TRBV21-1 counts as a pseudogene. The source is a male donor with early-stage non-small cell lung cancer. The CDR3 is CASCSRDRLGLRNQPQHF. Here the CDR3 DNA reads TGTGCCAGCTGCAGCCGGGACAGGCTGGGCCTCCGCAATCAGCCCCAGCATTTT.